Listed here are 11 T cell receptor beta chains from one sample, sequenced in a study of T-cell reconstitution after alpha-beta-depleted transplantation in children. The library targeted TCRbeta and was prepared with unique molecular identifiers. One entry per CDR3 protein results from TCRdb running MiXCR on the PCR reads. The sample contains approximately 130,000 distinct CDR3 sequences, around a tenth of which appear only once. The starting material was PBMCs, mostly from graft donor cells, obtained 180 days after TCRalphabeta/CD19-depleted stem cell transplant. These receptors were taken from a girl under three years old who had a stem cell transplant for combined immunodeficiency, so the T cells may come from the graft donor.

This clonotype was detected a few times. V gene TRBV29-1 combines with J gene TRBJ2-7; TRBD2 matches 13 bases. CDR1 and CDR2 from the germline V gene are SQVTM and ANQGSEA. The ends lost 7 bases at V and 4 bases at J; junction bases unmatched: 4. The CDR3 sequence is 13 residues long. The CDR3 sequence is CSAGTSGTYEQYF. As DNA, the CDR3 is TGCAGCGCAGGGACTAGCGGGACTTACGAGCAGTACTTC.

This clonotype was counted only a few times. The V and J genes are TRBV20-1 and TRBJ2-4; 13 nucleotides line up with TRBD2. Trimming took 5 bases from V and 3 from J; bases not matched to a gene: 4. The CDR3 has 15 amino acids. Germline-derived CDR1 and CDR2 are DFQATT and SNEGSKA (reference sequence). The CDR3: CSADRLAGGKNIQYF. The CDR3, as DNA: TGCAGTGCTGATCGACTAGCGGGGGGCAAAAACATTCAGTACTTC.

The chain employs TRBV12-3 or TRBV12-4 and TRBJ2-7, with 10 bases lining up with TRBD1. This CDR3 has 15 amino acids. J lost 1 base, V lost 6 bases, and 6 bases had no gene match. The CDR3 spells CASSPGQGNSYEQYF. The CDR3 DNA reads as TGTGCCAGCAGCCCGGGACAGGGGAATTCCTACGAGCAGTACTTC.

This clonotype has only a few counts. The chain couples TRBV19 to TRBJ1-2; TRBD1 is a possible D gene (6 bases). With 6 bases removed from V and 0 bases from J, the gap between germline ends came to 14 bases. CDR1 is LNHDA, CDR2 SQIVND, per germline (reference sequence). This CDR3 comprises 15 residues. The CDR3 nucleotides are TGTGCCAGTAGCCCCGGGGGGCGGCCTAACTATGGCTACACCTTC. Its translation is CASSPGGRPNYGYTF.

The CDR3: CASSFSATNEKLFF. CDR3 DNA sequence: TGTGCCAGCAGTTTCAGTGCAACTAATGAAAAACTGTTTTTT. This chain connects TRBV28 to TRBJ1-4; no clear D gene. The CDR3 is 14 amino acids. V shed 3 bases and J shed 0 bases, with 5 bases lying between them. CDR1 and CDR2 from the germline V gene are MDHEN and SYDVKM.

The gene calls are TRBV29-1 and TRBJ1-5; D gene ambiguous. V gave up 0 bases and J gave up 13 bases, with 13 bases separating them. CDR1 is SQVTM and CDR2 is ANQGSEA in the germline V gene. The CDR3 has 12 residues. The CDR3 nucleotides read TGCAGCGTTGAAGATGGGCAGTTCAGACAGCATTTT. It specifies CSVEDGQFRQHF. Together with reference TRBV29-1 and TRBJ1-5, the CDR3 gives the full variable domain: SAVISQKPSRDICQRGTSLTIQCQVDSQVTMMFWYRQQPGQSLTLIATANQGSEATYESGFVIDKFPISRPNLTFSTLTVSNMSPEDSSIYLCSVEDGQFRQHFGDGTRLSIL.

This clonotype turned up a few times. The CDR3 sequence is CASSTAARDTQYF. The CDR3 DNA is TGTGCCAGTAGTACCGCTGCTAGGGATACGCAGTATTTT. The rearrangement links TRBV19 to TRBJ2-3; D not certain. The CDR3 has 13 residues. V was cut by 4 bases and J by 6 bases, with 11 bases left in between. The V gene's germline CDR1 is LNHDA and CDR2 SQIVND (reference sequence).

This clonotype was detected a few times. V and J are TRBV29-1 and TRBJ1-1; 10 bases match TRBD1. Germline values: CDR1 SQVTM, CDR2 ANQGSEA. V gave up 7 bases and J gave up 6 bases; unmatched junction bases: 14. The CDR3 consists of 15 residues. CDR3 residues: CSASTGTGVYAEAFF. CDR3 bases: TGCAGCGCTAGCACCGGGACAGGGGTTTACGCTGAAGCTTTCTTT. Full variable domain (rest looked up from reference TRBV29-1 and TRBJ1-1): SAVISQKPSRDICQRGTSLTIQCQVDSQVTMMFWYRQQPGQSLTLIATANQGSEATYESGFVIDKFPISRPNLTFSTLTVSNMSPEDSSIYLCSASTGTGVYAEAFFGQGTRLTVV.

The sample holds many counts of this clonotype. The CDR3 region is CASSSTSYEQYF. The CDR3 DNA sequence: TGTGCCAGCAGCTCGACTAGTTACGAGCAGTACTTC. This chain connects TRBV7-2 to TRBJ2-7, with D possibly TRBD2 on 6 matching bases. This CDR3 is 12 amino acids long. Trimming removed 4 bases from V and 4 bases from J, with 8 bases in between. The germline CDR1 and CDR2 sequences are SGHTA and FQGNSA.

In its sample, this clonotype was seen a few times. CDR3 sequence (DNA): TGCAGCGTTGAAGCGGGGGTTGGGGCACGGAACACTGAAGCTTTCTTT. Translating it yields CSVEAGVGARNTEAFF. The V call is TRBV29-1, the J call TRBJ1-1; D might be TRBD1 (5 bases). This CDR3 has 16 amino acids. The V and J ends lost 1 base and 1 base respectively, with 16 bases between them. Germline values: CDR1 SQVTM, CDR2 ANQGSEA.

The genes are TRBV20-1 and TRBJ2-5; D tentatively fits TRBD1 or TRBD2 (6 bases each). Trimming removed 3 bases at V and 3 bases at J, with 14 bases between. The CDR3 is made up of 14 amino acids. The V gene's germline CDR1 is DFQATT and CDR2 SNEGSKA (reference sequence). CDR3 protein: CSARGGQKKETQYF. The CDR3 coding sequence is TGCAGTGCTAGGGGGGGCCAGAAAAAAGAGACCCAGTACTTC.